A selection of T cell receptor beta chains follows, all from one sample in a study of blood T cells in healthy people across ages. Via MiXCR, TCRdb re-called the 5' RACE reads, giving one row per CDR3 protein. The table records over 500,000 distinct CDR3 sequences, 40% to 65% of them present only once. Sequencing used blood. All receptors derive from a woman of 80 years or more in good health. The CDR3 runs from the conserved cysteine through the conserved F or W. Each record gives: CDR3 length, V gene, CDR3 protein.

len: 15; v_gene: TRBV3-1; CDR3aa: CASSRNGGRVGTQYF
len: 14; v_gene: TRBV6-1; CDR3aa: CASSEFGLANEQFF
len: 15; v_gene: TRBV9; CDR3aa: CASNAGGMATDTQYF
len: 14; v_gene: TRBV4-3; CDR3aa: CASSQDTGHETQYF
len: 15; v_gene: TRBV28; CDR3aa: CASSLDLAVGNEQFF
len: 14; v_gene: TRBV24-1; CDR3aa: CATRKDYAVTEAFF
len: 16; v_gene: TRBV20-1; CDR3aa: CSAPDRANLNTGELFF
len: 15; v_gene: TRBV7-3; CDR3aa: CASSLRPGPNEKLFF
len: 14; v_gene: TRBV6-2/TRBV6-3; CDR3aa: CASSYAGDTDTQYF
len: 12; v_gene: TRBV19; CDR3aa: CASSPGQNEQFF
len: 15; v_gene: TRBV3-1; CDR3aa: CASRPTRDRVHEQFF